Below are 7 T cell receptor beta chains sequenced from a single sample in a study of CD8+ T cells in alopecia areata. Investigators isolated RNA and reverse transcribed it into cDNA to act as the sequencing template. The method was immunoSEQ multiplex PCR; TCRdb's version includes in-frame clones alone and lacks a portion of them. In total the sample includes under 350,000 clones, none of them seen once. Cells from pooled cutaneous lymph nodes were sorted by CD4, CD8alpha, NKG2D, NKG2ACE and other markers. The sample taken for sequencing was CD4+ T cells sorted from a lymph node. The receptors were sampled from a C3H/HeJ mouse with alopecia areata. This strain's MHC haplotype is H2-k.

Comments on this clone: Gene names denote mouse genes. Read sequence stops 4 residues before the CDR3 end, and the germline J gene provides the missing end. The gene calls are TRBV1 and TRBJ1-1, with D possibly TRBD1 on 6 matching bases. CDR3 size: 16 residues. Trimming took off 1 base at V and 3 bases at J, with 15 bases between the two ends. Germline values: CDR1 NSQYPW, CDR2 LRSPGD (reference sequence). This CDR3 reads CTCSAATGRGDTEVFF. CDR3 bases read: TGCACCTGCAGTGCAGCCACAGGGAGAGGAGACACA.

This clone was seen repeatedly, ten times or more. Gene labels here are mouse ones. The observed sequence ends 4 residues before the CDR3 terminus, with the missing tail filled in from the germline J gene. This sample includes further DNA sequences coding for the same CDR3. The V and J genes are TRBV13-1 and TRBJ1-2; 7 bases line up with TRBD1. Trimming removed 4 bases from V and 2 bases from J; junction bases left unmatched: 2. The CDR3 runs to 13 residues. Per the germline V gene, CDR1 is NSHNY and CDR2 is SYGAGN. The DNA read from the CDR3 is TGTGCCAGCAGTCTGACAGGGAACTCC. Translation: CASSLTGNS. The CDR3, in full, reads CASSLTGNSDYTF.

This clone has just a few counts. Genes and germline come from the mouse. The read ends 4 residues before the CDR3 terminus; that terminus is restored from the germline J gene. The V call is TRBV31, the J call TRBJ2-5, with D possibly being TRBD1 or TRBD2 (6 bases each). This CDR3 region has 13 residues. Germline loops: CDR1 GKSSPN, CDR2 SITVG. V lost 1 base and J 2 bases, leaving 7 bases between the germline ends. The covered CDR3 bases are TGTGCCTGGAGTCAGGGGGGCCAAGAC. It codes for CAWSQGGQD. The whole CDR3 sequence reads CAWSQGGQDTQYF.

A few counts support this clone. Gene names refer to mouse genes. The CDR3 end is not reached by the read, which stops 4 residues before it; the germline J gene fills it in. This chain joins TRBV5 and TRBJ1-1, with no clear D. V was shortened by 0 bases and J by 3 bases, with 11 bases between the two germline ends. The CDR3 contains 15 residues. From germline, CDR1 is LGHNA and CDR2 YNLKQL (reference sequence). The CDR3 loop reads CASSQEGDIDTEVFF. CDR3 DNA, as far as it was read: TGTGCCAGCAGCCAAGAAGGAGACATCGACACA.

Comment on this clone: The gene symbols are mouse symbols. CDR3 residues: CASSLCRGLPGQLYF. The covered CDR3 bases are TGTGCCAGCAGTCTGTGCAGGGGGCTTCCCGGG. The rearrangement links TRBV24 to TRBJ2-2, with 8 nucleotides matching TRBD1. The read terminates 4 residues before the CDR3 end, so the remaining end is supplied by the germline J gene. The CDR3 sequence is 15 residues long. Germline V gene lookup returns CDR1 KGHTA and CDR2 FRNEEI. V lost 1 base to trimming and J lost 6 bases; unmatched junction nucleotides: 4.

In regard to this clone: The gene names here belong to mouse. The DNA ends 4 residues before the CDR3 does, and the rest of the CDR3 is filled in from the germline J gene. The chain has TRBV19 and TRBJ2-2; D call uncertain. The CDR3 totals 13 residues. Trimming removed 5 bases at V and 0 bases at J, with 5 bases between. Germline-derived CDR1 and CDR2 are FNHDT and SITEND (reference sequence). The CDR3 spells CASRLSNTGQLYF. The sequenced part of the CDR3 DNA is TGTGCCAGCAGGCTGTCAAACACCGGG.

This clone was seen a few times. Gene names and germline refer to mouse. The read stops 4 residues short of the end of the CDR3; the missing end is completed from the germline J gene. The chain links TRBV13-1 to TRBJ2-4, with TRBD2 matching over 10 bases. The CDR3 covers 15 residues. The germline gives CDR1 NSHNY, CDR2 SYGAGN. CDR3 region: CASSDDWGGKNTLYF. Incomplete CDR3 DNA: TGTGCCAGCAGTGATGACTGGGGGGGGAAAAAC.